The 10 T cell receptor beta chains given below trace back to one sample, sequenced in a study of T-cell memory formation after mild COVID-19. One entry per CDR3 protein, called by TCRdb with MiXCR from the 5' RACE reads. The repertoire has fewer than 150,000 distinct CDR3 sequences, 22% of them found once; the top ten carry approximately 41%. The sample comprised PBMCs or a T cell subset sorted from them (not recorded which). These receptors were taken from a man aged 18 to 35 who had mild COVID-19 (a few samples of this study predate the infection). Cell type and time point are not known.

The chain joins TRBV28 to TRBJ1-6; TRBD1 matches at 9 bases. V trimming: 3 bases; J trimming: 10 bases; junction bases outside the gene matches: 7. The length of the CDR3 is 15 residues. Germline CDR1 and CDR2: MDHEN and SYDVKM. In DNA, the CDR3 is TGTGCCAGCAGTTTGTGGACAGGGGAGCAGTCACCCCTCCACTTT. Its protein product is CASSLWTGEQSPLHF.

This clonotype was counted a few times. The chain carries TRBV6-6 and TRBJ2-1; tentatively, D is TRBD1 (5 bases). In germline, CDR1 is MNHNY, CDR2 SVGAGI (reference sequence). V lost 7 bases and J 4 bases, leaving 5 bases between the germline ends. CDR3 length equals 11 residues. The CDR3 sequence is CASKGYNEQFF. The CDR3 DNA follows: TGTGCCAGCAAGGGGTACAATGAGCAGTTCTTC.

This clonotype was counted between two and nine times. J is TRBJ2-7 and V is TRBV11-1; 8 nucleotides line up with TRBD1. In germline, CDR1 is SGHAT, CDR2 FQDESV (reference sequence). V lost 5 bases and J lost 1; bases outside the gene matches: 4. The CDR3 is 14 residues long. The CDR3 here is CASSPRDRSYEQYV. CDR3 nucleotides: TGTGCCAGCAGCCCGCGGGACAGGTCCTACGAGCAGTACGTC.

This clonotype has just a few counts. CDR3 sequence: CASSQAGKETQYF. For the CDR3, the DNA is TGTGCCAGCAGCCAAGCAGGCAAAGAGACCCAGTACTTC. The rearrangement joins TRBV3-1 to TRBJ2-5, with D uncertain. This CDR3 is built from 13 residues. V lost 1 base and J lost 3, with 6 bases in between. From germline, CDR1 is LGHDT and CDR2 YNNKEL (reference sequence).

There are a few counts of this clonotype. The chain employs TRBV7-2 and TRBJ1-3; D is unresolved. The CDR3 extends over 14 amino acids. V was shortened by 1 base and J by 1 base, with 5 bases between the two germline ends. From germline, CDR1 is SGHTA and CDR2 FQGNSA. CDR3 sequence reads: CASSLGGSGNTIYF. The CDR3, as DNA: TGTGCCAGCAGCTTAGGGGGATCTGGAAACACCATATATTTT. Supplemented by reference TRBV7-2 and TRBJ1-3, the full variable domain reads GAGVSQSPSNKVTEKGKDVELRCDPISGHTALYWYRQSLGQGLEFLIYFQGNSAPDKSGLPSDRFSAERTGGSVSTLTIQRTQQEDSAVYLCASSLGGSGNTIYFGEGSWLTVV.

The CDR3: CASSLWGTGNQETQYF. The CDR3 DNA is TGTGCCAGCAGCTTATGGGGGACAGGGAACCAAGAGACCCAGTACTTC. The chain has TRBV7-2 and TRBJ2-5; 9 bases match TRBD1. Unmatched junction bases numbered 4, after V lost 2 bases and J lost 0 bases. The CDR3 is 16 residues long. CDR1 and CDR2 (germline): SGHTA, FQGNSA.

This clonotype was recorded a few times. This rearrangement joins TRBV6-2 or TRBV6-3 to TRBJ1-1; 8 nucleotides align to TRBD1. After removal of 6 bases from V and 5 bases from J, the junction contained 8 bases not matched to a gene. From germline, CDR1 is MNHEY and CDR2 SVGEGT. This CDR3 spans 14 amino acids. In nucleotides, the CDR3 is TGTGCCAGCAGCCGTGGACAGGGAGGGACTGAAGCTTTCTTT. Its translation is CASSRGQGGTEAFF.

In this sample, this clonotype turned up once. The J gene is TRBJ1-2, the V gene TRBV29-1; no clear D gene. Germline assignment: CDR1 SQVTM and CDR2 ANQGSEA. V was cut by 5 bases and J by 8 bases, with 15 bases left in between. This CDR3 region has 12 residues. The CDR3 DNA reads TGCAGCGTTTGGGTGAGCAGTGGAGGCTACACCTTC. Its protein is CSVWVSSGGYTF.

The chain recombines TRBV19 with TRBJ2-1; 8 bases agree with TRBD2. The trim removed 7 bases at V and 9 bases at J, leaving 8 bases unmatched. Germline V CDR1 and CDR2: LNHDA, SQIVND (reference sequence). The CDR3 runs 13 residues. CDR3 nucleotides: TGTGCCAGTAACCGGGGGGGCTCCGGTGAGCAGTTCTTC. It specifies CASNRGGSGEQFF.

The chain combines TRBV5-5 with TRBJ1-2; D not certain. The CDR3 has 13 amino acids. The V gene's germline CDR1 is SGHKS and CDR2 YYEKEE (reference sequence). V dropped 4 bases and J dropped 8 bases, with 15 bases sitting between them. The CDR3 reads CASSPRSELGYTF. CDR3 in DNA: TGTGCCAGCAGCCCCCGGAGCGAGTTGGGCTACACCTTC. The full variable domain, completed using reference TRBV5-5 and TRBJ1-2, is DAGVTQSPTHLIKTRGQQVTLRCSPISGHKSVSWYQQVLGQGPQFIFQYYEKEERGRGNFPDRFSARQFPNYSSELNVNALLLGDSALYLCASSPRSELGYTFGSGTRLTVV.